A single sample gave rise to the 21 T cell receptor beta chains below, sequenced in a study of control samples from healthy donors and cancer patients. TCRdb keeps only in-frame clones here, not all; method: immunoSEQ multiplex PCR. The sample consists of around 80,000 clones, more than 75% of them appearing once. Sequences were obtained from blood. The receptors originated from a man in his forties or fifties in good health.

The chain couples TRBV3-1 (or the pseudogene TRBV3-2) to TRBJ2-7; TRBD1 aligns across 7 bases. The CDR3 has 13 residues. Per germline, CDR1 LGHDT and CDR2 YNNKEL (reference sequence). The J segment lost 5 bases and the V segment lost 4 bases, leaving 5 bases of the junction unmatched. CDR3 protein: CASSLTGANEQYF. In nucleotides, the CDR3 is TGTGCCAGCAGCCTCACAGGGGCCAACGAGCAGTACTTC.

The CDR3 reads CAITGDRGRDTQYF. CDR3 nucleotide sequence: TGTGCCATCACGGGGGACAGGGGGCGAGATACGCAGTATTTT. This rearrangement joins TRBV10-3 to TRBJ2-3; 12 bases are shared with TRBD1. The V gene's germline CDR1 is ENHRY and CDR2 SYGVKD. J gave up 5 bases and V 7 bases, and 4 bases lay outside the gene matches. The CDR3 loop spans 14 amino acids.

Regarding this clone: Other DNA sequences in the sample encode the same CDR3. This sequence joins TRBV5-1 and TRBJ2-1, with 8 bases lining up with TRBD2. The V gene end was trimmed by 3 bases and the J gene end by 3 bases; junction bases not matched to a gene: 2. The CDR3 sequence is 14 residues long. Germline CDR1 and CDR2: SGHRS and YFSETQ. CDR3 DNA: TGCGCCAGCAGCTCCGCGGGGGGCTACAATGAGCAGTTCTTC. Translating gives CASSSAGGYNEQFF.

Concerning this clone: The identical CDR3 is also encoded by other nucleotide sequences in the sample. V and J are TRBV11-2 and TRBJ2-1, with a possible D match to TRBD2 (5 bases). Trimming removed 0 bases from V and 7 bases from J, with 7 bases in between. The CDR3 contains 13 residues. Germline values: CDR1 SGHAT, CDR2 FQNNGV. In DNA, the CDR3 is TGTGCCAGCAGCTTAGATCGGGGAAATGAGCAGTTCTTC. Translation: CASSLDRGNEQFF. The full variable domain, rest sourced from reference TRBV11-2 and TRBJ2-1, is EAGVAQSPRYKIIEKRQSVAFWCNPISGHATLYWYQQILGQGPKLLIQFQNNGVVDDSQLPKDRFSAERLKGVDSTLKIQPAKLEDSAVYLCASSLDRGNEQFFGPGTRLTVL.

The rearrangement links TRBV4-2 to TRBJ2-7; D ambiguous. V was pared by 4 bases and J by 1 base, with 8 bases between. CDR1 and CDR2 from the germline V gene are LGHNA and YNFKEQ. CDR3 size: 13 residues. This chain's CDR3 is CASSRDQSYEQYF. The CDR3 DNA follows: TGTGCCAGCAGCCGCGATCAGTCCTACGAGCAGTACTTC.

This clone has a single count. The rearrangement links TRBV6-6 to TRBJ2-2, with a tentative D call TRBD1 (5 bases). V was shortened by 5 bases and J by 2 bases, with 15 bases between the two germline ends. The CDR3 runs 16 residues. Germline CDR1 reads MNHNY; CDR2 reads SVGAGI (reference sequence). This chain's CDR3 is CASSGLQATNTGELFF. CDR3 bases: TGTGCCAGCAGTGGATTACAGGCTACCAACACCGGGGAGCTGTTTTTT.

The chain couples TRBV11-3 to TRBJ2-7; D possibly corresponds to TRBD2 (6 bases). The CDR3 loop spans 15 amino acids. The germline CDR1 and CDR2 sequences are SGHNT and YENEEA. The V gene lost 2 bases and the J gene lost 2 bases, with 13 bases spanning the gap. This CDR3 is CASSLNLGGTYEQYF. DNA for the CDR3: TGTGCCAGCAGCTTAAATTTGGGGGGTACCTACGAGCAGTACTTC.

The rearrangement uses TRBV28 and TRBJ1-2, with a weak D call TRBD1 (5 bases). Trimming removed 7 bases from V and 0 bases from J, with 15 bases in between. This CDR3 has 15 amino acids. Germline assignment: CDR1 MDHEN and CDR2 SYDVKM. The CDR3 is CASIDVWDSNYGYTF. The CDR3 DNA sequence: TGTGCCAGCATTGACGTATGGGACTCTAACTATGGCTACACCTTC.

The chain has TRBV7-3 and TRBJ2-2; the D call may be TRBD1 or TRBD2 (6 bases each). V gave up 1 base and J gave up 6 bases, with 12 bases separating them. CDR1 is SGHTA and CDR2 is FQGTGA in the germline V gene. CDR3 size: 15 residues. CDR3 region: CASSLRGAGSGELFF. As DNA, the CDR3 is TGTGCCAGCAGCTTAAGGGGGGCCGGCTCCGGGGAGCTGTTTTTT.

This clone has only a few counts. The chain recombines TRBV5-1 with TRBJ2-5; D unresolved. CDR3 size: 12 residues. Germline V gene sequence: CDR1 SGHRS, CDR2 YFSETQ. V shed 0 bases and J shed 5 bases, with 5 bases lying between them. CDR3: CASSLVGETQYF. The DNA of the CDR3 is TGCGCCAGCAGCTTGGTCGGGGAGACCCAGTACTTC.

The chain is built from TRBV13 and TRBJ2-1; 11 nucleotides align to TRBD2. CDR1 PRHDT and CDR2 FYEKMQ come from the germline V gene (reference sequence). J was trimmed by 5 bases and V by 4 bases; bases with no gene match: 4. This CDR3 comprises 15 residues. CDR3 in DNA: TGTGCCAGCAGCTCGACTAGCGGGGCCAACAATGAGCAGTTCTTC. It yields the protein CASSSTSGANNEQFF.

The chain combines TRBV12-3 or TRBV12-4 with TRBJ2-7, with 9 bases identical to TRBD1. The CDR3 covers 13 residues. J was trimmed by 7 bases and V by 6 bases; bases with no gene match: 7. The CDR3 region has the DNA TGTGCCAGCAGCCAGGGACAGGGAGGGGAGCAGTACGTC. It is translated as CASSQGQGGEQYV.

The chain recombines TRBV11-2 with TRBJ2-4, with no clear D. This CDR3 is 16 amino acids long. Deletions cut 3 bases from V and 3 bases from J, with 15 bases between. Germline CDR1 and CDR2: SGHAT and FQNNGV. CDR3 amino acids: CASSLFPLELKNIQYF. DNA of the CDR3: TGTGCCAGCAGCTTGTTTCCACTCGAACTCAAAAACATTCAGTACTTC.

V usage is TRBV6-5 and J usage is TRBJ2-1; 12 bases map to TRBD2. After removal of 8 bases from V and 9 bases from J, the junction contained 11 bases not matched to a gene. This CDR3 contains 15 residues. CDR1 and CDR2 from the germline V gene are MNHEY and SVGAGI. This chain's CDR3 is CASLRTSGEGSEQFF. The CDR3 nucleotides are TGTGCCAGCTTAAGGACTAGCGGGGAGGGTAGTGAGCAGTTCTTC.

The V and J genes are TRBV4-1 and TRBJ1-2; D is unresolved. Trimming cost V 2 bases and J 3 bases, with 4 bases left between them. CDR3 length: 12 residues. Germline CDR1 MGHRA, CDR2 YSYEKL. CDR3 bases: TGCGCCAGCAGCCAACCCGACTATGGCTACACCTTC. The encoded protein is CASSQPDYGYTF.

The rearrangement links TRBV30 to TRBJ1-2; D not resolved. The CDR3 length is 12 residues. Germline V gives CDR1 GTSNPN, CDR2 SVGIG (reference sequence). The ends were cut back, 2 bases at V and 6 bases at J, with 10 bases in the middle. CDR3 region: CAWSQGPDGYTF. The CDR3 nucleotides read TGTGCCTGGAGTCAAGGCCCTGATGGCTACACCTTC.

This chain uses TRBV10-3 with TRBJ1-1; D call uncertain. In germline, CDR1 is ENHRY, CDR2 SYGVKD. Deletions cut 7 bases from V and 0 bases from J, with 12 bases between. The CDR3 runs 14 residues. This chain's CDR3 is CAITEAHLNTEAFF. The DNA of the CDR3 is TGTGCCATCACCGAGGCACACCTGAACACTGAAGCTTTCTTT.

The CDR3 DNA reads as TGTGCCACCAGCAGAGATGGGGACTACTATGGCTACACCTTC. This encodes CATSRDGDYYGYTF. The chain combines TRBV15 with TRBJ1-2; TRBD1 might be the D (5 bases). The length of the CDR3 is 14 residues. Germline CDR1 and CDR2: LNHNV and YYDKDF (reference sequence). The V end lost 0 bases, the J end lost 3 bases, and 8 bases lay between the germline ends.

The rearrangement links TRBV30 to TRBJ2-7; D ambiguous. This CDR3 is built from 9 residues. The germline V and J ends were trimmed by 8 bases and 7 bases, with 9 bases remaining between them. Germline CDR1 and CDR2: GTSNPN and SVGIG (reference sequence). The DNA for the CDR3 is TGTGCCCGAAAGTGGGAGCAGTACTTC. Translation gives CARKWEQYF.

The chain employs TRBV24-1 and TRBJ2-5; D might be TRBD2 (6 bases). Trimming stripped 2 bases from V and 2 bases from J, with 14 bases between. The CDR3 loop spans 16 amino acids. Germline CDR1 KGHDR, CDR2 SFDVKD. The CDR3 loop is CATSDSRSGGQETQYF. CDR3 DNA: TGTGCCACCAGTGATTCACGATCTGGGGGGCAAGAGACCCAGTACTTC.

This clone was seen a single time. The chain links TRBV2 to TRBJ2-6; D is possibly TRBD1 or TRBD2 (5 bases each). The germline V gene encodes CDR1 SNHLY and CDR2 FYNNEI. The CDR3 sequence is 14 residues long. Trimming took 6 bases from V and 4 from J, leaving 10 bases between them. CDR3 region: CASRPGTGANVLTF. The CDR3 DNA follows: TGTGCCAGCAGGCCAGGGACCGGGGCCAACGTCCTGACTTTC.